Below, 7 T cell receptor beta chains from the same sample are listed, as sequenced in a study of a mutant IDH1 vaccine in newly diagnosed glioma. These receptors are not linked to any known antigen. Assay used: immunoSEQ multiplex PCR; TCRdb lists only in-frame clones, some missing. The sample has about 12,000 clones, roughly 84% seen once. Described time point: week 5, during vaccination. Topical imiquimod accompanied each vaccine dose, which consisted of 300 ug of mutant IDH1 20-mer peptide. The material sequenced was PBMCs, taken from a glioma patient whose treatment included an IDH1 peptide vaccine. The receptors shown here come from a middle-aged woman with glioma. Some clones in this sample may be carry-over from other donors' samples.

The DNA of the CDR3 is TGTGCCAGCAGCTTTGTGGGTGGAGATACGCAGTATTTT. Amino acid sequence: CASSFVGGDTQYF. The gene calls are TRBV7-8 and TRBJ2-3; the D is unclear. The germline V gene has CDR1 SGHVS and CDR2 FQNEAQ. The CDR3 is made up of 13 amino acids. V was clipped by 3 bases and J by 5 bases, with 9 bases between them.

The V and J genes are TRBV19 and TRBJ2-7; the match to TRBD1 covers 7 bases. CDR3 size: 13 residues. J was trimmed by 5 bases and V by 5 bases; bases with no gene match: 6. Germline CDR1 reads LNHDA; CDR2 reads SQIVND (reference sequence). The CDR3 coding sequence is TGTGCCAGTAGTCTTAGACAGGGCCACGAGCAGTACTTC. This gives the protein CASSLRQGHEQYF.

Only one count was recorded for this clone. This chain joins TRBV27 and TRBJ2-7, with TRBD2 as a possible D gene (6 bases). Germline CDR1 and CDR2: MNHEY and SMNVEV (reference sequence). This CDR3 is 13 amino acids long. The germline V and J ends were trimmed by 6 bases and 5 bases, with 14 bases remaining between them. As DNA, the CDR3 is TGTGCCAGCAGGGGGGGAAATACTCACGAGCAGTACTTC. As protein: CASRGGNTHEQYF.

V gene TRBV2 combines with J gene TRBJ1-2, with TRBD1 as a possible D gene (6 bases). CDR1 is SNHLY, CDR2 FYNNEI, per germline. CDR3 length equals 14 residues. Trimming took 7 bases from V and 8 from J, leaving 20 bases between them. The CDR3 loop reads CASTSRLGGLGYTF. The CDR3 DNA reads as TGTGCCAGCACTTCCCGCTTAGGGGGTTTGGGCTACACCTTC.

The chain has TRBV7-2 and TRBJ2-3; D is unresolved. V shed 2 bases and J shed 4 bases, with 7 bases lying between them. This CDR3 contains 13 residues. CDR1 is SGHTA, CDR2 FQGNSA, per germline. The CDR3 sequence: CASSLLIADTQYF. CDR3 in DNA: TGTGCCAGCAGCTTACTGATCGCAGATACGCAGTATTTT. Variable domain in full (rest from reference TRBV7-2 and TRBJ2-3): GAGVSQSPSNKVTEKGKDVELRCDPISGHTALYWYRQSLGQGLEFLIYFQGNSAPDKSGLPSDRFSAERTGGSVSTLTIQRTQQEDSAVYLCASSLLIADTQYFGPGTRLTVL.

The rearrangement uses TRBV11-2 and TRBJ2-2; D is possibly TRBD1 or TRBD2 (5 bases each). The germline V and J ends were trimmed by 5 bases and 5 bases, with 12 bases remaining between them. The CDR3 contains 14 residues. Germline V gives CDR1 SGHAT, CDR2 FQNNGV. The CDR3 nucleotides are TGTGCCAGCAGCCTTGGGACGTTAACCGGGGAGCTGTTTTTT. Translating it yields CASSLGTLTGELFF. Complete variable domain (other parts from reference TRBV11-2 and TRBJ2-2): EAGVAQSPRYKIIEKRQSVAFWCNPISGHATLYWYQQILGQGPKLLIQFQNNGVVDDSQLPKDRFSAERLKGVDSTLKIQPAKLEDSAVYLCASSLGTLTGELFFGEGSRLTVL.

The gene calls are TRBV9 and TRBJ1-1; no reliable D call. Germline V gene sequence: CDR1 SGDLS, CDR2 YYNGEE. V lost 3 bases and J lost 4, with 19 bases in between. This CDR3 contains 16 residues. The CDR3 region is CASSARPVGWGTEAFF. In nucleotides, the CDR3 is TGTGCCAGCAGCGCCCGGCCGGTGGGCTGGGGCACTGAAGCTTTCTTT.